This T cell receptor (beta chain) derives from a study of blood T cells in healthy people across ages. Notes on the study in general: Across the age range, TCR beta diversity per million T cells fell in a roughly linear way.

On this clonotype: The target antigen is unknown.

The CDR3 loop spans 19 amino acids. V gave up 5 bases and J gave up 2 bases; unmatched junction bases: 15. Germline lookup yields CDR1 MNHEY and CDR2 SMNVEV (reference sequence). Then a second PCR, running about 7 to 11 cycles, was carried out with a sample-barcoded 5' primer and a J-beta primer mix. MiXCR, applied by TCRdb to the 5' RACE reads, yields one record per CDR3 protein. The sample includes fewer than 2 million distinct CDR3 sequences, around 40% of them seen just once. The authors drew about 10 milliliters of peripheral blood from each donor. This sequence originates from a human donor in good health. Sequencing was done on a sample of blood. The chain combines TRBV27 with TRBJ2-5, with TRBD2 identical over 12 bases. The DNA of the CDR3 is TGTGCCAGCAGTCCCACCGGACTAGCGGGGACATGGTTACAAGAGACCCAGTACTTC. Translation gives CASSPTGLAGTWLQETQYF.